The clone carrying this T cell receptor (beta chain) has a handful of counts. The antigen remains unidentified. V lost 8 bases to trimming and J lost 8 bases, with 15 bases between them. This CDR3 spans 12 amino acids. From germline, CDR1 is MDHEN and CDR2 SYDVKM. These data belong to a study of cytomegalovirus exposure and HLA in healthy donors. Study at large: The 120 validation repertoires were produced on the same platform as the 650 to 800 repertoires of the first cohort. This was reported in a later analysis.

Method: immunoSEQ multiplex PCR; TCRdb's copy keeps in-frame clones and lacks some. The table records over 80,000 clones, 85% of them present only once. Study-wide findings and caveats: The authors listed 150 to 200 TCR beta chains as cytomegalovirus-associated.

The specimen was PBMCs. The chain couples TRBV28 to TRBJ1-2; D gene ambiguous. This clonotype was sampled from a man between 18 and 29 years old in good health and CMV-seropositive. This chain's CDR3 is CASGQEGKGYTF. The CDR3 DNA reads TGTGCCAGCGGGCAGGAGGGAAAAGGCTACACCTTC.